This T cell receptor beta chain derives from a study of blood T cell repertoires in COVID-19. Study in general: Material from acute and convalescent COVID-19 was sourced from the United States, Italy and Spain.

Clones were sequenced by immunoSEQ multiplex PCR, and TCRdb holds only the in-frame ones, with some missing. The table shows over 300,000 clones, with roughly 89% occurring only once. Trimming took 6 bases from V and 9 from J; bases not matched to a gene: 7. This CDR3 comprises 12 residues. Germline V gives CDR1 MNHEY, CDR2 SVGEGT. This receptor was taken from a man between 18 and 35 years old with active or convalescent COVID-19. V and J are TRBV6-2 or TRBV6-3 and TRBJ1-1; TRBD1 matches at 7 bases. The sample comprised peripheral blood. The CDR3 reads CASSQGQSKAFF. DNA of the CDR3: TGTGCCAGCAGCCAGGGACAGTCTAAAGCTTTCTTT.